A selection of T cell receptor beta chains follows, all from one sample in a study of T cell responses to AZD1222 COVID-19 vaccine. Clones were read by immunoSEQ multiplex PCR, and TCRdb kept only the in-frame ones, dropping some. The sample shows about 140,000 clones, roughly 90% of them seen only once. Sample: peripheral blood, taken on day 0 of AZD1222 vaccination. The receptors derive from an adult in good health. Each CDR3 is given with its conserved first and last residue. D genes are given only for firm matches. The size of a clone is reported for some rows only, either as once, few or many, or as a class for expanded clones.

V,J,D,size,DNA,CDR3
TRBV15,TRBJ2-1,NA,NA,TGTGCCACCAGCTCCCGGGGGCGGGAGAGCTCCTACAATGAGCAGTTCTTC,CATSSRGRESSYNEQFF
TRBV28,TRBJ1-6,NA,NA,TGTGCCAGCATCCGACGGCAATATAATTCACCCCTCCACTTT,CASIRRQYNSPLHF
TRBV19,TRBJ2-2,TRBD1,NA,TGTGCCAGTATGATAGGCAGGGGGCGGGCCACCGGGGAGCTGTTTTTT,CASMIGRGRATGELFF
TRBV18,TRBJ1-1,NA,NA,TGTGCCAGCTCACCAGGGGCGAACACTGAAGCTTTCTTT,CASSPGANTEAFF
TRBV20-1,TRBJ1-5,NA,NA,TGCAGTGCTAGTAATATCCAAGAGTCAAGGCCCCAGCATTTT,CSASNIQESRPQHF
TRBV27,TRBJ1-2,NA,NA,TGTGCCAGCAGTTTGAAGGGGGTAAACTATGGCTACACCTTC,CASSLKGVNYGYTF
TRBV11-2,TRBJ2-5,NA,NA,TGTGCCAGCAGCTCCGAGCTACTGGGGCAAGAGACCCAGTACTTC,CASSSELLGQETQYF
TRBV9,TRBJ2-5,NA,NA,TGTGCCAGCAGCGAGGGAAGACAGACTTGGGCCGAGACCCAGTACTTC,CASSEGRQTWAETQYF
TRBV5-1,TRBJ2-4,NA,NA,TGCGCCAGCAGCCCGGCGGGCAGGGAAGACATTCAGTACTTC,CASSPAGREDIQYF
TRBV7-9,TRBJ2-1,NA,NA,TGTGCCAGCAGCTTAGCGGGGGGGCTCTGGAATGAGCAGTTCTTC,CASSLAGGLWNEQFF
TRBV28,TRBJ1-6,NA,few,TGTGCCAGCAGACAGCTCAATTCACCCCTCCACTTT,CASRQLNSPLHF
TRBV15,TRBJ2-1,TRBD1,NA,TGTGCCACCAGCTTTCGAACTACAGGGGTAGGTCAGTTCTTC,CATSFRTTGVGQFF
TRBV5-4,TRBJ2-7,TRBD1,NA,TGTGCCAGTCGGAACAGGGGAAAGAACGAGCAGTACTTC,CASRNRGKNEQYF
TRBV19,TRBJ2-3,TRBD2,once,TGTGCCAGTAGTATACCTAGCGGGGGAGCAGATACGCAGTATTTT,CASSIPSGGADTQYF
TRBV2,TRBJ1-1,NA,few,TGTGCCAGCCAACAGGGAGGGAACACTGAAGCTTTCTTT,CASQQGGNTEAFF
TRBV11-2,TRBJ2-7,NA,NA,TGTGCCAGCAGCTTAAACGGGGCGATCGAGCAGTACTTC,CASSLNGAIEQYF
TRBV4-2,TRBJ2-1,TRBD2,NA,TGTGCCAGCAGCCAGAGGACTAGCGGGAGCGGATACAATGAGCAGTTCTTC,CASSQRTSGSGYNEQFF
TRBV7-2,TRBJ1-5,NA,NA,TGTGCCAGCAGCCTTGGACACGGTGGTAGCAATCAGCCCCAGCATTTT,CASSLGHGGSNQPQHF
TRBV21-1,TRBJ1-2,NA,NA,TGTGCCAGCAGCAAAGGCGGGTACAGGGACTACGGCTACACCTTC,CASSKGGYRDYGYTF
TRBV2,TRBJ2-1,NA,NA,TGTGCCAGCAGGCCCACCAGGGGCAATGAGCAGTTCTTC,CASRPTRGNEQFF
TRBV28,TRBJ2-1,TRBD2,NA,TGTGCCAGTCCCCCGGGAGGGGTACCCTACAATGAGCAGTTCTTC,CASPPGGVPYNEQFF
TRBV5-1,TRBJ2-7,NA,NA,TGCGCCAGCAGCCCAACGGGAGATCACTACGAGCAGTACTTC,CASSPTGDHYEQYF
TRBV15,TRBJ1-5,NA,NA,TGTGCCACCAGCAGAGATCAGGCCCTCACAAAAAATCAGCCCCAGCATTTT,CATSRDQALTKNQPQHF
TRBV6-5,TRBJ1-3,NA,NA,TGTGCCAGCAGTTACGGGGGAACGGGAAACACCATATATTTT,CASSYGGTGNTIYF
TRBV11-2,TRBJ2-7,NA,once,TGTGCCAGCGGTACCAGGTGGGAGCAGTACTTC,CASGTRWEQYF
TRBV19,TRBJ1-4,NA,once,TGTGCCAGTAGTATTGAGGAGGAAGGTGAAAAACTGTTTTTT,CASSIEEEGEKLFF
TRBV14,TRBJ1-1,NA,NA,TGTGCCAGCAGCCAAGTAGGGAAACCGAACACTGAAGCTTTCTTT,CASSQVGKPNTEAFF
TRBV5-8,TRBJ1-2,TRBD1,NA,TGTGCCAGCACCTATAACAGGGGGCTTAGAGGCTACACCTTC,CASTYNRGLRGYTF
TRBV9,TRBJ2-3,NA,NA,TGTGCCAGCAGCGTCGTGACAGATACGCAGTATTTT,CASSVVTDTQYF
TRBV19,TRBJ1-2,TRBD1,NA,TGTGCCAGTAGTAAGGGACAGGGGCAGTCGTATGGCTACACCTTC,CASSKGQGQSYGYTF
TRBV6-5,TRBJ2-7,NA,NA,TGTGCCAGCAGTTATAGTGCAAATTACGAGCAGTACTTC,CASSYSANYEQYF
TRBV28,TRBJ2-1,NA,NA,TGTGCCAGCAGTCCAAAGGGACTCAGCGGCTATGAGCAGTTCTTC,CASSPKGLSGYEQFF
TRBV10-1,TRBJ1-4,NA,NA,TGCGCCAGCAGTGACAGGGATAGCGAAAAACTGTTTTTT,CASSDRDSEKLFF
TRBV4-1,TRBJ2-3,TRBD2,few,TGCGCCAGCAGCCAGGGACTAGTCACAGATACGCAGTATTTT,CASSQGLVTDTQYF
TRBV21-1,TRBJ1-1,NA,NA,TGTGCCAGCAGCAAAGAGGGCAGGATGAACACTGAAGCTTTCTTT,CASSKEGRMNTEAFF
TRBV5-1,TRBJ2-7,NA,NA,TGCGCCAGCAGCCTGCATGGGCAGTACGAGCAGTACTTC,CASSLHGQYEQYF
TRBV4-1,TRBJ2-1,NA,NA,TGCGCCAGCAGCCCTAGAGCCGGGGGAGACCTTTACTCCTACAATGAGCAGTTCTTC,CASSPRAGGDLYSYNEQFF
TRBV18,TRBJ1-2,TRBD1,NA,TGTGCCAGCTCACGGGACAGGACTGGCTACACCTTC,CASSRDRTGYTF
TRBV28,TRBJ1-2,TRBD1,once,TGTGCCAGCAGTCCCCATCGCGGACAGGCCGAAGGGAACTATGGCTACACCTTC,CASSPHRGQAEGNYGYTF
TRBV3-1/TRBV3-2,TRBJ2-1,TRBD2,NA,TGTGCCAGCAGCCCTAAGACTAGCGGGAGAAATGAGCAGTTCTTC,CASSPKTSGRNEQFF
TRBV19,TRBJ1-5,NA,NA,TGTGCCAGTAGCCCCTTCGGTGGTCCCATCAATCAGCCCCAGCATTTT,CASSPFGGPINQPQHF
TRBV12-3/TRBV12-4,TRBJ2-3,NA,NA,TGTGCCAGCAAAAGCACAGATACGCAGTATTTT,CASKSTDTQYF
TRBV6-1,TRBJ2-1,NA,NA,TGTGCCAGCAGTGAAGATCAGGGGTCCTACAATGAGCAGTTCTTC,CASSEDQGSYNEQFF
TRBV7-9,TRBJ1-5,NA,NA,TGTGCCAGCAGGCAGGGTGGCAATCAGCCCCAGCATTTT,CASRQGGNQPQHF
TRBV7-2,TRBJ1-2,TRBD1,NA,TGTGCCAGCAGCTCCCCACAGGGGAACTATGGCTACACCTTC,CASSSPQGNYGYTF
TRBV6-4,TRBJ2-1,TRBD1,few,TGTGCCAGCAGTGAAGGACAGGAGAACAATGAGCAGTTCTTC,CASSEGQENNEQFF
TRBV11-2,TRBJ1-2,NA,NA,TGTGCCAGCAGCTTTTCCGGGGAAGATGGCTACACCTTC,CASSFSGEDGYTF
TRBV3-1/TRBV3-2,TRBJ1-1,NA,NA,TGTGCCAGCAGCCACCGAGCGAAGGGGAACACTGAAGCTTTCTTT,CASSHRAKGNTEAFF
TRBV7-9,TRBJ1-2,NA,NA,TGTGCCAGCAGCTTAGCCGGCGGGGGCCCCGTCTATGGCTACACCTTC,CASSLAGGGPVYGYTF
TRBV4-1,TRBJ1-2,NA,NA,TGCGCCAGCAGCCAAGTCCTCGGGGTGGAGGACTATGGCTACACCTTC,CASSQVLGVEDYGYTF
TRBV11-3,TRBJ1-1,NA,NA,TGTGCCAGCAACCACAGGGAGGTGAACACTGAAGCTTTCTTT,CASNHREVNTEAFF
TRBV1,TRBJ1-5,NA,NA,TGCACCAGCAGCCAAGTCGGGCGTAGCAATCAGCCCCAGCATTTT,CTSSQVGRSNQPQHF
TRBV19,TRBJ1-4,NA,NA,TGTGCCAGTAGTATCCGTTGGGTCACTGGTGAAAAACTGTTTTTT,CASSIRWVTGEKLFF
TRBV27,TRBJ1-3,NA,NA,TGTGCCAGCAGTCCCAACTCTGGAAACACCATATATTTT,CASSPNSGNTIYF
TRBV12-3/TRBV12-4,TRBJ1-3,TRBD1,NA,TGTGCCAGCAGTTTAGCGGGGGGACAGCCTGACCATTTT,CASSLAGGQPDHF